Described below is a single TCR beta chain sequence and its context. Clones were read by immunoSEQ multiplex PCR, and TCRdb kept only the in-frame ones, dropping some. The sample has some 200,000 clones; approximately 83% are singletons. The data are from a study of blood T cell repertoires in COVID-19. Study in general: Samples taken during acute and convalescent COVID-19 were collected in the United States, Italy and Spain. PBMCs, B-cell-depleted T cells, or T cells provided the cDNA or gDNA that made up the material.

The trim removed 3 bases at V and 7 bases at J, leaving 6 bases unmatched. Germline CDR1 SGHAT, CDR2 FQNNGV. The CDR3 has 15 residues. The source of this sequence is a human donor with acute or convalescent COVID-19. The donor label of this sample is uncertain. Material for sequencing was peripheral blood. The rearrangement uses TRBV11-2 and TRBJ2-7, with 13 bases lining up with TRBD2. The CDR3 sequence: CASSFGLAGVGEQYF. The DNA of the CDR3 is TGTGCCAGCAGCTTCGGACTAGCGGGAGTGGGGGAGCAGTACTTC.